Sequencing of this TCR beta chain was carried out in a study of cytomegalovirus exposure and HLA in healthy donors. General study points: There were some public TCRs occurring in many donors, but most TCR sequences were rare.

This CDR3 comprises 14 residues. Germline CDR1 is SGHNT and CDR2 is YYREEE (reference sequence). Trimming took 3 bases from V and 5 from J, leaving 15 bases between them. PCR involved 60 Vbeta and 13 Jbeta primers. The method was immunoSEQ multiplex PCR; TCRdb's version includes in-frame clones alone and lacks a portion of them. Seen here are about 100,000 clones, 77% observed once, and the top ten hold 4.2%. This clone was observed a few times. No antigen is known for it. The TCR comes from a male donor in good health and CMV-seronegative. Sample: PBMCs. This chain links TRBV5-4 with TRBJ2-7, with D tentatively TRBD1 (6 bases). The chain's CDR3 is CASSSKTGNDEQYF. Here the CDR3 DNA reads TGTGCCAGCAGCTCGAAAACAGGGAACGACGAGCAGTACTTC.